A single sample gave rise to the 25 T cell receptor beta chains below, sequenced in a study of cytomegalovirus exposure and HLA in healthy donors. PCR involved 60 Vbeta and 13 Jbeta primers. Only in-frame clones appear in the TCRdb table, and some are missing; sequencing was by immunoSEQ multiplex PCR. Among around 100,000 clones listed, around three quarters were seen once. The specimen sequenced was PBMCs. The receptors shown here come from a woman younger than 30 in good health and CMV-seropositive.

V is TRBV10-3 and J is TRBJ2-1; TRBD2 matches at 14 bases. This CDR3 comprises 17 residues. After removal of 6 bases from V and 8 bases from J, the junction contained 12 bases not matched to a gene. Germline CDR1 and CDR2: ENHRY and SYGVKD. The CDR3 coding sequence is TGTGCCATCAGGGCCGGGACTAGCGGGAGTCACGGGGATGAGCAGTTCTTC. Translated, it gives CAIRAGTSGSHGDEQFF.

In DNA form, the CDR3 reads TGTGCCTGGGACGAAAGCGGAATCACAGATACGCAGTATTTT. This encodes CAWDESGITDTQYF. V usage is TRBV30 and J usage is TRBJ2-3; possibly TRBD2 for D (5 bases). This CDR3 is built from 14 residues. CDR1 is GTSNPN, CDR2 SVGIG, per germline (reference sequence). Trimming pared 5 bases from V and 2 bases from J, leaving 14 bases between.

The chain combines TRBV7-9 with TRBJ2-1, with D maybe TRBD2 (5 bases). In germline, CDR1 is SEHNR, CDR2 FQNEAQ (reference sequence). With 4 bases removed from V and 12 bases from J, the gap between germline ends came to 16 bases. The CDR3 is 13 amino acids. The CDR3 region is CASSSFTSGRQFF. CDR3 DNA sequence: TGTGCCAGCAGCTCATTCACCTCTGGGAGGCAGTTCTTC.

This clone appeared a single time. The J gene is TRBJ1-5, the V gene TRBV19, with D hard to call. Trimming removed 1 base from V and 1 base from J, with 17 bases in between. This CDR3 is built from 18 residues. The germline CDR1 and CDR2 sequences are LNHDA and SQIVND (reference sequence). In nucleotides, the CDR3 is TGTGCCAGTAGTATAGTCCCAGGCCGGGGAGGGAGCAATCAGCCCCAGCATTTT. Translated: CASSIVPGRGGSNQPQHF.

There are a few counts of this clone. The V and J genes are TRBV6-1 and TRBJ1-5; 7 bases are a match to TRBD1. The CDR3 has 15 amino acids. Germline-derived CDR1 and CDR2 are MNHNS and SASEGT. V trimming: 4 bases; J trimming: 7 bases; junction bases outside the gene matches: 10. CDR3 sequence: CASSGLTGSEQPQHF. In nucleotides, the CDR3 is TGTGCCAGCAGTGGGTTGACAGGGAGCGAACAGCCCCAGCATTTT.

V and J are TRBV5-1 and TRBJ2-4, with a tentative D call TRBD1 (5 bases). The CDR3 consists of 17 residues. Germline lookup yields CDR1 SGHRS and CDR2 YFSETQ. V was pared by 0 bases and J by 1 base, with 14 bases between. The CDR3 region is CASSLGRDFLAKNIQYF. In DNA, the CDR3 is TGCGCCAGCAGCTTGGGCAGGGATTTTTTGGCCAAAAACATTCAGTACTTC. The whole variable domain, filled in from reference TRBV5-1 and TRBJ2-4, reads KAGVTQTPRYLIKTRGQQVTLSCSPISGHRSVSWYQQTPGQGLQFLFEYFSETQRNKGNFPGRFSGRQFSNSRSEMNVSTLELGDSALYLCASSLGRDFLAKNIQYFGAGTRLSVL.

V gene TRBV28 combines with J gene TRBJ2-7, with D unresolved. The CDR3 has 12 amino acids. CDR1 is MDHEN and CDR2 is SYDVKM in the germline V gene. V was pared by 3 bases and J by 3 bases, with 6 bases between. CDR3 protein: CASSFGSYEQYF. In DNA, the CDR3 is TGTGCCAGCAGTTTTGGTAGCTACGAGCAGTACTTC.

This clone has only one observation. The rearrangement links TRBV5-5 to TRBJ2-7; 9 bases fit TRBD2. The J segment lost 7 bases and the V segment lost 3 bases, leaving 14 bases of the junction unmatched. Germline V lookup: CDR1 SGHKS, CDR2 YYEKEE (reference sequence). The CDR3 contains 16 residues. This CDR3 reads CASSSRLAEFLQEQYF. DNA of the CDR3: TGTGCCAGCAGCTCCCGACTAGCGGAGTTCCTTCAGGAGCAGTACTTC.

This chain connects TRBV5-4 to TRBJ1-1; TRBD1 might be the D (6 bases). This CDR3 has 14 amino acids. Trimming pared 2 bases from V and 0 bases from J, leaving 8 bases between. CDR1 and CDR2 from the germline V gene are SGHNT and YYREEE (reference sequence). The CDR3 is CASSFQGLNTEAFF. CDR3 in DNA: TGTGCCAGCAGCTTTCAGGGGTTGAACACTGAAGCTTTCTTT. Drawing the rest from reference TRBV5-4 and TRBJ1-1, the complete variable domain is ETGVTQSPTHLIKTRGQQVTLRCSSQSGHNTVSWYQQALGQGPQFIFQYYREEENGRGNFPPRFSGLQFPNYSSELNVNALELDDSALYLCASSFQGLNTEAFFGQGTRLTVV.

The rearrangement joins TRBV7-3 to TRBJ2-5; a weak D match, TRBD2 (5 bases). Germline V CDR1 and CDR2: SGHTA, FQGTGA. V dropped 0 bases and J dropped 5 bases, with 13 bases sitting between them. This CDR3 has 15 amino acids. The CDR3 loop reads CASSLTGLPGETQYF. The CDR3, as DNA: TGTGCCAGCAGCTTAACGGGCCTCCCGGGGGAGACCCAGTACTTC.

The chain couples TRBV6-6 to TRBJ2-1, with D perhaps matching TRBD2 (6 bases). Trimming removed 2 bases at V and 12 bases at J, with 14 bases between. The germline gives CDR1 MNHNY, CDR2 SVGAGI (reference sequence). This CDR3 comprises 13 residues. The CDR3: CASSYRERGGQFF. In DNA, the CDR3 is TGTGCCAGCAGTTACCGGGAGCGTGGCGGGCAGTTCTTC.

The chain carries TRBV27 and TRBJ2-2; TRBD1 agrees at 7 bases. The trim removed 10 bases at V and 3 bases at J, leaving 8 bases unmatched. Germline V gene sequence: CDR1 MNHEY, CDR2 SMNVEV (reference sequence). This CDR3 is built from 14 residues. The CDR3 reads CATQGQWDTGELFF. The CDR3 DNA reads as TGTGCCACCCAGGGACAGTGGGACACCGGGGAGCTGTTTTTT.

V gene TRBV7-2 combines with J gene TRBJ2-3; 8 nucleotides match TRBD2. With V trimmed by 10 bases and J by 4 bases, 13 bases remained unmatched. CDR1 and CDR2 (germline): SGHTA, FQGNSA. There are 15 residues in the CDR3. CDR3: CATAEGTSGSDTQYF. CDR3 DNA sequence: TGTGCCACCGCGGAGGGGACTAGTGGGTCAGATACGCAGTATTTT.

The rearrangement links TRBV7-9 to TRBJ2-7, with TRBD2 matching over 16 bases. Per germline, CDR1 SEHNR and CDR2 FQNEAQ (reference sequence). V lost 5 bases to trimming and J lost 0 bases; unmatched junction nucleotides: 7. This CDR3 is 18 amino acids long. The CDR3 nucleotides are TGTGCCAGCAGCCCCGGGACTAGCGGGAGGGCCGACTCCTACGAGCAGTACTTC. Protein: CASSPGTSGRADSYEQYF. The variable domain in full, completed from reference TRBV7-9 and TRBJ2-7, reads DTGVSQNPRHKITKRGQNVTFRCDPISEHNRLYWYRQTLGQGPEFLTYFQNEAQLEKSRLLSDRFSAERPKGSFSTLEIQRTEQGDSAMYLCASSPGTSGRADSYEQYFGPGTRLTVT.

This chain links TRBV13 with TRBJ2-1, with 7 positions matching TRBD2. V trimming: 3 bases; J trimming: 1 base; junction bases outside the gene matches: 15. The CDR3 spans 19 residues. CDR1 is PRHDT and CDR2 is FYEKMQ in the germline V gene (reference sequence). CDR3 in DNA: TGTGCCAGCAGCTTCCCCCCTAGGGAGGGGCCGCGTTCCTACAATGAGCAGTTCTTC. Protein sequence: CASSFPPREGPRSYNEQFF.

This clone was seen a few times. The chain links TRBV6-5 to TRBJ1-2; TRBD1 aligns across 12 bases. The CDR3 sequence is 14 residues long. The germline gives CDR1 MNHEY, CDR2 SVGAGI. Germline trimming cut 7 bases from V and 7 bases from J; bases unmatched to any gene: 7. For the CDR3, the DNA is TGTGCCAGCACCCTGGGACAGGGGGCGAGTGGCTACACCTTC. Amino acid sequence: CASTLGQGASGYTF.

The chain couples TRBV7-9 to TRBJ1-5; no reliable D call. This CDR3 has 13 amino acids. V was pared by 5 bases and J by 2 bases, with 7 bases between. In germline, CDR1 is SEHNR, CDR2 FQNEAQ (reference sequence). DNA for the CDR3: TGTGCCAGCAGCGAGTCTCGCAATCAGCCCCAGCATTTT. Its translation: CASSESRNQPQHF.

V is TRBV5-1 and J is TRBJ2-3; 11 bases map to TRBD2. The germline V gene encodes CDR1 SGHRS and CDR2 YFSETQ. The CDR3 runs 16 residues. J lost 2 bases, V lost 4 bases, and 6 bases had no gene match. The CDR3 loop is CASSLKTSGDTDTQYF. The CDR3 DNA reads TGCGCCAGCAGCCTAAAGACTAGCGGGGACACAGATACGCAGTATTTT.

Regarding this clone: One junction end does not reproduce the germline sequence, and a read error may be involved. The chain couples TRBV7-2 to TRBJ2-7, with 7 nucleotides matching TRBD2. CDR3 size: 18 residues. CDR1 is SGHTA and CDR2 is FQGNSA in the germline V gene. In DNA form, the CDR3 reads TGTGCCAGCAGCTTAGGAGGTAGGAGGAGCGGGATCGTGAACGAGCAGCACTTC. It encodes CASSLGGRRSGIVNEQHF.

The CDR3 loop is CAWTKGGQGVIRGNEKLFF. CDR3 bases: TGTGCCTGGACCAAGGGGGGACAGGGTGTGATTCGGGGGAATGAAAAACTGTTTTTT. The chain carries TRBV30 and TRBJ1-4, with 9 bases matching TRBD1. Losses at the gene ends were 4 bases for V and 5 bases for J; bases not matched to a gene: 20. CDR1 and CDR2 (germline): GTSNPN, SVGIG (reference sequence). This CDR3 has 19 residues.

V is TRBV5-1 and J is TRBJ1-1; unclear D gene. Deletions cut 7 bases from V and 11 bases from J, with 24 bases between. This CDR3 has 14 residues. Germline lookup yields CDR1 SGHRS and CDR2 YFSETQ. CDR3 amino acids: CASSSSSGKISAFF. The CDR3, as DNA: TGCGCCAGCTCTTCTTCGAGCGGGAAGATTTCGGCTTTCTTT.

CDR3 amino acids: CASSPYRTEAWETQYF. The CDR3 DNA sequence: TGTGCCAGTAGTCCATATCGGACGGAGGCGTGGGAGACCCAGTACTTC. This rearrangement joins TRBV19 to TRBJ2-5, with TRBD2 as a possible D gene (5 bases). With 5 bases removed from V and 5 bases from J, the gap between germline ends came to 21 bases. Per the germline V gene, CDR1 is LNHDA and CDR2 is SQIVND (reference sequence). The CDR3 is 16 residues long.

The genes are TRBV7-6 and TRBJ2-7, with D perhaps TRBD1 (5 bases). Germline-derived CDR1 and CDR2 are SGHVS and FNYEAQ. The CDR3 totals 15 residues. The ends were cut back, 1 base at V and 6 bases at J, with 16 bases in the middle. CDR3 sequence reads: CASSLEDSSSIEQYF. The CDR3 DNA reads as TGTGCCAGCAGCTTAGAAGACAGCTCCAGCATCGAGCAGTACTTC.

The chain uses TRBV2 and TRBJ1-1; 7 bases fit TRBD1. CDR3 length: 15 residues. CDR1 and CDR2 from the germline V gene are SNHLY and FYNNEI. V trimming: 6 bases; J trimming: 0 bases; junction bases outside the gene matches: 7. CDR3 amino acids: CASRTPGQMNTEAFF. CDR3 nucleotides: TGTGCCAGCAGAACCCCGGGACAGATGAACACTGAAGCTTTCTTT.

The V gene is TRBV15, the J gene TRBJ1-5, with unresolved D. Trimming took off 0 bases at V and 1 base at J, with 10 bases between the two ends. Germline CDR1 and CDR2: LNHNV and YYDKDF (reference sequence). This CDR3 contains 16 residues. The CDR3 DNA reads TGTGCCACCAGCAGAGATCGCGGGGTGAGCAATCAGCCCCAGCATTTT. Translated: CATSRDRGVSNQPQHF. The full variable domain, its missing parts supplied by reference TRBV15 and TRBJ1-5, is DAMVIQNPRYQVTQFGKPVTLSCSQTLNHNVMYWYQQKSSQAPKLLFHYYDKDFNNEADTPDNFQSRRPNTSFCFLDIRSPGLGDTAMYLCATSRDRGVSNQPQHFGDGTRLSIL.